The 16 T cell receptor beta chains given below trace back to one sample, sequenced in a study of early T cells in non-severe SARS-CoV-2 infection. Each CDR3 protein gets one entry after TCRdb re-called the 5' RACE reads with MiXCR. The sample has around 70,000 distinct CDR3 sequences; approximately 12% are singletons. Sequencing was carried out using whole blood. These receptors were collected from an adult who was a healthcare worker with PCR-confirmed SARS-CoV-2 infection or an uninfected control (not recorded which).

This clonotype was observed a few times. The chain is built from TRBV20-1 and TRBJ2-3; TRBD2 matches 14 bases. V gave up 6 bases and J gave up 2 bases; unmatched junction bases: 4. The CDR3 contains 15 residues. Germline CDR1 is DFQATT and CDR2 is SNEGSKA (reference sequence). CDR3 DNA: TGCAGTGCGCAGGGACTAGCGGGAGACACAGATACGCAGTATTTT. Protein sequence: CSAQGLAGDTDTQYF.

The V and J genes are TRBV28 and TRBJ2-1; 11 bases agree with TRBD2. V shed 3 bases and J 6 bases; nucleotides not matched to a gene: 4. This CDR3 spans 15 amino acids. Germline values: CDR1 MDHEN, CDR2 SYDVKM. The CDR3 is CASSLGLAESNEQFF. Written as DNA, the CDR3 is TGTGCCAGCAGTTTGGGACTAGCGGAGTCCAATGAGCAGTTCTTC.

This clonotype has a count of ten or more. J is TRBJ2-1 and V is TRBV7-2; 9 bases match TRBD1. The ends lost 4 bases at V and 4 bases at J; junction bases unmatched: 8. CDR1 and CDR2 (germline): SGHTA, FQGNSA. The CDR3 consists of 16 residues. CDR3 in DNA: TGTGCCAGCAGCTCCTACAGGGGGCCCCTATACAATGAGCAGTTCTTC. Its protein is CASSSYRGPLYNEQFF.

CDR3 nucleotide sequence: TGTGCCAGCAGTTTACTAGGGTCGACCTACGAGCAGTACTTC. Translated: CASSLLGSTYEQYF. The gene calls are TRBV28 and TRBJ2-7; D ambiguous. This CDR3 spans 14 amino acids. Germline CDR1 is MDHEN and CDR2 is SYDVKM. V was pared by 2 bases and J by 2 bases, with 10 bases between. The full variable domain, rest sourced from reference TRBV28 and TRBJ2-7, is DVKVTQSSRYLVKRTGEKVFLECVQDMDHENMFWYRQDPGLGLRLIYFSYDVKMKEKGDIPEGYSVSREKKERFSLILESASTNQTSMYLCASSLLGSTYEQYFGPGTRLTVT.

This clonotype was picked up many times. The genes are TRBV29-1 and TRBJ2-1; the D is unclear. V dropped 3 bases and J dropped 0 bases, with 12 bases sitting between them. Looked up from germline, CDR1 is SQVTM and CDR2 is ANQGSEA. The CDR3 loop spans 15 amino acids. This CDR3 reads CSVDDALSSYNEQFF. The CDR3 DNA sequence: TGCAGCGTTGATGACGCCCTGAGCTCCTACAATGAGCAGTTCTTC.

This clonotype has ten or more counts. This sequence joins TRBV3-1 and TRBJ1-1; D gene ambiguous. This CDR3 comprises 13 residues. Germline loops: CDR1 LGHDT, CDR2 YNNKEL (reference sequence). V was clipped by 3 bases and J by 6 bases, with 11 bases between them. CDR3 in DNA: TGTGCCAGCAGCCACCCGGTGCGCGCTGAAGCTTTCTTT. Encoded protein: CASSHPVRAEAFF.

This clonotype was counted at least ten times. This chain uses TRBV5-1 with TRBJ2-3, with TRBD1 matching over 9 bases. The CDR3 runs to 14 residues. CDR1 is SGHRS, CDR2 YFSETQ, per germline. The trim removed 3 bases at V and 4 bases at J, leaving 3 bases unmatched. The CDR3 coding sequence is TGCGCCAGCAGCTCGACAGGGGGGCCAGATACGCAGTATTTT. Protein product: CASSSTGGPDTQYF. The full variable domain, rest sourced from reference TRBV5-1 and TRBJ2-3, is KAGVTQTPRYLIKTRGQQVTLSCSPISGHRSVSWYQQTPGQGLQFLFEYFSETQRNKGNFPGRFSGRQFSNSRSEMNVSTLELGDSALYLCASSSTGGPDTQYFGPGTRLTVL.

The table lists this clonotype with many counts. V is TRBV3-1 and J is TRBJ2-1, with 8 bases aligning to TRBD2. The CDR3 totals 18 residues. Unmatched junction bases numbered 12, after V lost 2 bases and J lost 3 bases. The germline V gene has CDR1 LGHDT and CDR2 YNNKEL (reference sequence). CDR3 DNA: TGTGCCAGCAGCCAACGCAGGGTGACTAGCGAATTCTACAATGAGCAGTTCTTC. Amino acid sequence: CASSQRRVTSEFYNEQFF.

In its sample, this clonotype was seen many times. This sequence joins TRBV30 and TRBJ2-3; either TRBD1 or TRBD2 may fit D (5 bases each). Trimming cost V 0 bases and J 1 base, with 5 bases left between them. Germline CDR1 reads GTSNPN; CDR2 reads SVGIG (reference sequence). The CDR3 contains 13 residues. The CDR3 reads CAWSVGGTDTQYF. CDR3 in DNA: TGTGCCTGGAGTGTGGGGGGCACAGATACGCAGTATTTT.

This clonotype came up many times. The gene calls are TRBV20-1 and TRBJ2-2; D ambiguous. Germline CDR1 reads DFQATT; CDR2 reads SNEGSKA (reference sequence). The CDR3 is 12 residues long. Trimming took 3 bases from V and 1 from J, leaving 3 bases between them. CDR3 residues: CSARGNTGELFF. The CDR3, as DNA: TGCAGTGCTAGGGGGAACACCGGGGAGCTGTTTTTT.

The CDR3, as DNA: TGTGCCACCAGCAGAGTAGCGGGAGGTCTTGAGCAGTTCTTC. Translating it yields CATSRVAGGLEQFF. V usage is TRBV15 and J usage is TRBJ2-1; 10 bases line up with TRBD2. Germline V gene data show CDR1 as LNHNV and CDR2 as YYDKDF (reference sequence). This CDR3 region has 14 residues. The V and J ends lost 1 base and 9 bases, in that order; junction bases with no gene match: 3.

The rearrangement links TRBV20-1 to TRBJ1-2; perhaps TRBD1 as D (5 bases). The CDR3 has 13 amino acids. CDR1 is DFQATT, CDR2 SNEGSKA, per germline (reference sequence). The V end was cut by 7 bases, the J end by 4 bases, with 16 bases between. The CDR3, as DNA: TGCAGTGGTCGGGACGCCCGACCCTATGGCTACACCTTC. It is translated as CSGRDARPYGYTF.

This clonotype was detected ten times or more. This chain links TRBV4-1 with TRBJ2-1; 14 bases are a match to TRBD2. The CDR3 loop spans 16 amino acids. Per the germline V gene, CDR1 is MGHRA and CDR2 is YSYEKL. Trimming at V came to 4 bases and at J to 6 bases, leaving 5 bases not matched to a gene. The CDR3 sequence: CASSPQGTSGSNEQFF. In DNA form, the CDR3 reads TGCGCCAGCAGCCCCCAGGGGACTAGCGGGAGCAATGAGCAGTTCTTC.

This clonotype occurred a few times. CDR3 region: CASSVGGDGSYEQYF. CDR3 sequence (DNA): TGTGCCAGCAGCGTAGGGGGGGACGGCTCCTACGAGCAGTACTTC. The chain joins TRBV9 to TRBJ2-7, with a tentative D call TRBD2 (6 bases). The germline CDR1 and CDR2 sequences are SGDLS and YYNGEE. This CDR3 has 15 amino acids. Trimming shortened V by 0 bases and J by 0 bases, and 10 bases separated the two germline ends.

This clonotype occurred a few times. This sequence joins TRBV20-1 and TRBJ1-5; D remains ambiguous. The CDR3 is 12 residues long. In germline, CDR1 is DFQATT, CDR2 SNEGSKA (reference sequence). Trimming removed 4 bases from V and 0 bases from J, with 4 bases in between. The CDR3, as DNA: TGCAGTGCTACCGGTAGCAATCAGCCCCAGCATTTT. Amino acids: CSATGSNQPQHF.

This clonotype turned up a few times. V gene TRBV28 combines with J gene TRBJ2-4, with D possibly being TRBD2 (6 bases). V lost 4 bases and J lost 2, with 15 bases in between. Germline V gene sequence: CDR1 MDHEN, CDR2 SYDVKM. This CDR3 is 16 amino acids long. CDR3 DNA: TGTGCCAGCAGTTCGTCCTGGAGGGGCCCCAAAAACATTCAGTACTTC. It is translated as CASSSSWRGPKNIQYF.